The 27 T cell receptor beta chains given below trace back to one sample, sequenced in a study of T cells in Graves' hyperthyroidism and ophthalmopathy. Amplified regions were TCR beta CDR3 sequences from RNA transcripts. First-round RT-PCR targeting the TCR CDR3 was performed with the HTBI primer set. TCRdb analysed the multiplex PCR reads with MiXCR anew, one entry per CDR3 protein. The repertoire has about 520,000 distinct CDR3 sequences, approximately 25% of them found once; the top ten carry roughly 12%. The sample was blood. These receptors were obtained from a woman aged 25-40 years with Graves' ophthalmopathy.

There are a few counts of this clonotype. The chain uses TRBV19 and TRBJ1-5; D is perhaps TRBD1 (5 bases). The length of the CDR3 is 12 residues. Germline V lookup: CDR1 LNHDA, CDR2 SQIVND (reference sequence). V lost 5 bases, J lost 8 bases, and 10 bases lay in between. This CDR3 reads CASSPRGEPQHF. The CDR3 bases are TGTGCCAGTAGTCCTCGGGGGGAGCCCCAGCATTTT. The full variable domain, with the rest looked up from reference TRBV19 and TRBJ1-5, is DGGITQSPKYLFRKEGQNVTLSCEQNLNHDAMYWYRQDPGQGLRLIYYSQIVNDFQKGDIAEGYSVSREKKESFPLTVTSAQKNPTAFYLCASSPRGEPQHFGDGTRLSIL.

The table lists this clonotype with many counts. V is TRBV7-2 and J is TRBJ2-7; D is uncertain. The CDR3 contains 11 residues. The V end was cut by 2 bases, the J end by 6 bases, with 5 bases between. CDR1 is SGHTA and CDR2 is FQGNSA in the germline V gene. CDR3 sequence (DNA): TGTGCCAGCAGCTTATCGGGCGAGCAGTACTTC. As protein: CASSLSGEQYF.

This clonotype has a handful of counts. V gene TRBV12-3 or TRBV12-4 combines with J gene TRBJ2-2; perhaps TRBD2 as D (6 bases). CDR3 length: 14 amino acids. Trimming removed 5 bases from V and 6 bases from J, with 13 bases in between. CDR3 DNA: TGTGCCAGCAGTCCGGGGGTATCTGCCGGGGAGCTGTTTTTT. Its translation: CASSPGVSAGELFF.

This clonotype was recorded at least ten times. The rearrangement joins TRBV4-3 to TRBJ1-2; no clear D gene. V lost 5 bases and J 6 bases, leaving 22 bases between the germline ends. CDR3 length: 16 residues. Germline V gives CDR1 LGHNA, CDR2 YSLEER. The CDR3 sequence: CASSLYRGGEEDGYTF. CDR3 DNA sequence: TGCGCCAGCAGCTTGTATCGTGGCGGGGAAGAGGATGGCTACACCTTC.

The chain combines TRBV27 with TRBJ1-6, with no clear D. CDR3 length equals 18 residues. Trimming cost V 11 bases and J 3 bases, with 26 bases left between them. In germline, CDR1 is MNHEY, CDR2 SMNVEV (reference sequence). CDR3 nucleotide sequence: TGTGCCGGAGCCCCGGGATCCCCCCCATCTTTCTATAATTCACCCCTCCACTTT. Encoded protein: CAGAPGSPPSFYNSPLHF.

The DNA of the CDR3 is TGTGCCAGCAGTTTATTGGCCGAGACAGGGGGCGACTATGGCTACACCTTC. It codes for CASSLLAETGGDYGYTF. This chain uses TRBV28 with TRBJ1-2, with TRBD1 identical over 10 bases. The CDR3 is made up of 17 amino acids. V trimming: 1 base; J trimming: 3 bases; junction bases outside the gene matches: 8. Germline-derived CDR1 and CDR2 are MDHEN and SYDVKM.

The chain joins TRBV3-1 to TRBJ1-1; the D is unclear. The V and J ends lost 6 bases and 3 bases respectively, with 11 bases between them. This CDR3 has 13 residues. CDR1 LGHDT and CDR2 YNNKEL come from the germline V gene (reference sequence). Written as DNA, the CDR3 is TGTGCCAGCAGTCGTAGGGATGACACTGAAGCTTTCTTT. Amino acid sequence: CASSRRDDTEAFF.

This clonotype was counted many times. This chain uses TRBV20-1 with TRBJ1-2; D uncertain. CDR3 length: 12 amino acids. Germline CDR1 DFQATT, CDR2 SNEGSKA (reference sequence). V gave up 3 bases and J gave up 4 bases, with 9 bases separating them. The CDR3, as DNA: TGCAGTGCTAGCGGGGAAATCTATGGCTACACCTTC. Translation gives CSASGEIYGYTF.

This clonotype occurred many times. The chain carries TRBV6-5 and TRBJ2-2; D ambiguous. V lost 2 bases to trimming and J lost 6 bases, with 10 bases between them. The CDR3 length is 14 residues. Germline CDR1 and CDR2: MNHEY and SVGAGI. This chain's CDR3 is CASSYNSPPGELFF. CDR3 bases: TGTGCCAGCAGTTACAACAGCCCGCCCGGGGAGCTGTTTTTT.

This clonotype was recorded a few times. The chain joins TRBV11-2 to TRBJ1-1; D is perhaps TRBD1 (5 bases). This CDR3 region has 16 residues. Germline loops: CDR1 SGHAT, CDR2 FQNNGV. Trimming pared 5 bases from V and 0 bases from J, leaving 16 bases between. The CDR3 DNA reads TGTGCCAGCAGCCTGACCCCACAGGTGCTGAACACTGAAGCTTTCTTT. The encoded protein is CASSLTPQVLNTEAFF.

At least ten counts were recorded for this clonotype. The CDR3 spells CASSREWDTEAFF. In DNA form, the CDR3 reads TGTGCCAGCAGCCGGGAATGGGACACTGAAGCTTTCTTT. The chain carries TRBV3-1 and TRBJ1-1; no clear D. This CDR3 region has 13 residues. Germline V gene sequence: CDR1 LGHDT, CDR2 YNNKEL (reference sequence). The V end was cut by 4 bases, the J end by 3 bases, with 9 bases between.

This clonotype occurred a few times. This chain uses TRBV15 with TRBJ1-5, with D unclear. Per germline, CDR1 LNHNV and CDR2 YYDKDF (reference sequence). Trimming took 0 bases from V and 7 from J, leaving 7 bases between them. CDR3 length equals 13 residues. The CDR3 DNA reads TGTGCCACCAGCAGAGATTCCGTGCAGCCCCAGCATTTT. It codes for CATSRDSVQPQHF.

There are many counts of this clonotype. The V and J genes are TRBV7-9 and TRBJ2-2, with 10 bases identical to TRBD2. Germline CDR1 SEHNR, CDR2 FQNEAQ (reference sequence). CDR3 length equals 16 residues. Unmatched junction bases numbered 8, after V lost 4 bases and J lost 6 bases. This CDR3 reads CASSYKRGGQAGELFF. For the CDR3, the DNA is TGTGCCAGCAGCTATAAGCGGGGGGGCCAGGCCGGGGAGCTGTTTTTT.

The rearrangement joins TRBV11-2 to TRBJ2-7; 9 bases align to TRBD1. This CDR3 spans 17 amino acids. Trimming at V came to 4 bases and at J to 8 bases, leaving 18 bases not matched to a gene. Germline V gene sequence: CDR1 SGHAT, CDR2 FQNNGV. The CDR3 reads CASSSLKEDRGILKQYF. In nucleotides, the CDR3 is TGTGCCAGCAGCTCCCTCAAGGAGGACAGGGGCATCCTAAAGCAGTACTTC.

The CDR3 protein is CASSQTSGMSGELFF. The CDR3 region has the DNA TGTGCCAGCAGTCAGACTAGCGGGATGTCCGGGGAGCTGTTTTTT. The V call is TRBV12-3 or TRBV12-4, the J call TRBJ2-2; 11 positions agree with TRBD2. CDR3 length: 15 residues. Trimming cost V 5 bases and J 6 bases; bases outside gene matches: 5.

In this sample, this clonotype turned up many times. The V call is TRBV6-5, the J call TRBJ1-1, with D uncertain. There are 13 residues in the CDR3. Germline CDR1 is MNHEY and CDR2 is SVGAGI. The V end lost 2 bases, the J end lost 2 bases, and 6 bases lay between the germline ends. The CDR3 here is CASSYQGNTEAFF. DNA of the CDR3: TGTGCCAGCAGTTACCAAGGTAACACTGAAGCTTTCTTT.

In regard to this clonotype: This may arise from a read error, as a much more abundant clone is one base away. The V call is TRBV2, the J call TRBJ1-1, with 8 nucleotides matching TRBD1. The CDR3 contains 15 residues. Germline assignment: CDR1 SNHLY and CDR2 FYNNEI. This CDR3 is CASSESGGEGTDAFF. The CDR3 DNA reads as TGTGCCAGCAGTGAATCAGGGGGCGAGGGCACTGATGCTTTCTTT.

This chain uses TRBV27 with TRBJ2-6; D possibly corresponds to TRBD1 (6 bases). Trimming removed 3 bases at V and 0 bases at J, with 15 bases between. CDR1 is MNHEY and CDR2 is SMNVEV in the germline V gene (reference sequence). The CDR3 is 18 residues long. The CDR3 DNA reads TGTGCCAGCAGTTTTAGGGGGTCAAGAGGCTCTGGGGCCAACGTCCTGACTTTC. It specifies CASSFRGSRGSGANVLTF.

This clonotype appeared many times. J is TRBJ1-2 and V is TRBV6-2 or TRBV6-3; D is undetermined. The CDR3 is 14 residues long. Germline CDR1 is MNHEY and CDR2 is SVGEGT. V lost 2 bases and J 3 bases, leaving 10 bases between the germline ends. The CDR3 sequence is CASSYNIRYYGYTF. CDR3 coding DNA: TGTGCCAGCAGTTACAACATACGGTACTATGGCTACACCTTC.

This clonotype was seen repeatedly, ten times or more. The chain is built from TRBV12-3 or TRBV12-4 and TRBJ1-5; 7 nucleotides line up with TRBD1. CDR3 size: 15 residues. Germline trimming cut 6 bases from V and 2 bases from J; bases unmatched to any gene: 7. CDR3 nucleotide sequence: TGTGCCAGCAGCCTCGACAGGGCGGGCAATCAGCCCCAGCATTTT. It codes for CASSLDRAGNQPQHF.

This clonotype was seen a handful of times. The rearrangement joins TRBV27 to TRBJ2-6; the D gene is possibly TRBD1 (5 bases). Per germline, CDR1 MNHEY and CDR2 SMNVEV (reference sequence). This CDR3 comprises 15 residues. V was shortened by 6 bases and J by 1 base, with 10 bases between the two germline ends. CDR3 region: CASRTKGSGANVLTF. CDR3 DNA sequence: TGTGCCAGCAGAACTAAGGGGTCTGGGGCCAACGTCCTGACTTTC.

V usage is TRBV12-3 or TRBV12-4 and J usage is TRBJ2-2; a weak D match, TRBD1 (7 bases). V was shortened by 6 bases and J by 6 bases, with 17 bases between the two germline ends. The CDR3 contains 15 residues. The CDR3 DNA reads TGTGCCAGCAGGCCAACAGGGGACTCCGCCGGGGAGCTGTTTTTT. Translating gives CASRPTGDSAGELFF.

The chain employs TRBV20-1 and TRBJ2-7; 9 bases are a match to TRBD1. The CDR3 runs to 14 residues. V was pared by 2 bases and J by 3 bases, with 5 bases of the junction left unmatched. CDR1 and CDR2 from the germline V gene are DFQATT and SNEGSKA (reference sequence). The CDR3, as DNA: TGCAGTGCTAGAAAGCGGGGACAGGGCTACGAGCAGTACTTC. Its protein is CSARKRGQGYEQYF.

This clonotype has just a few counts. The chain recombines TRBV7-2 with TRBJ2-5; TRBD1 matches at 8 bases. V shed 1 base and J 5 bases; nucleotides not matched to a gene: 6. The CDR3 length is 15 residues. CDR1 SGHTA and CDR2 FQGNSA come from the germline V gene. CDR3 sequence: CASSLGANRGETQYF. The CDR3 nucleotides are TGTGCCAGCAGCTTAGGCGCGAACAGGGGGGAGACCCAGTACTTC. The full variable domain, in which reference TRBV7-2 and TRBJ2-5 provide the parts outside the CDR3, is GAGVSQSPSNKVTEKGKDVELRCDPISGHTALYWYRQSLGQGLEFLIYFQGNSAPDKSGLPSDRFSAERTGGSVSTLTIQRTQQEDSAVYLCASSLGANRGETQYFGPGTRLLVL.

This sequence joins TRBV20-1 and TRBJ2-7; D remains unclear. Germline V gene sequence: CDR1 DFQATT, CDR2 SNEGSKA (reference sequence). Trimming removed 3 bases at V and 6 bases at J, with 24 bases between. The length of the CDR3 is 16 residues. CDR3 nucleotide sequence: TGCAGTGCTAGGGATCCTTTCTACAAAATTGTCGGCGAGCAGTACTTC. This translates into CSARDPFYKIVGEQYF.

This clonotype was observed at least ten times. The chain couples TRBV20-1 to TRBJ1-1; D not certain. Germline assignment: CDR1 DFQATT and CDR2 SNEGSKA (reference sequence). This CDR3 spans 10 amino acids. The germline V and J ends were trimmed by 4 bases and 1 base, with 1 base remaining between them. The DNA for the CDR3 is TGCAGTGCTACGAACACTGAAGCTTTCTTT. Translation: CSATNTEAFF.

This clonotype has just a few counts. The J gene is TRBJ1-6, the V gene TRBV4-3, with 7 bases fitting TRBD1. The CDR3 length is 16 residues. Germline V CDR1 and CDR2: LGHNA, YSLEER. The junction had 6 bases not matched to a gene; V was cut back by 0 bases and J by 7 bases. In DNA, the CDR3 is TGCGCCAGCAGCCAAGAGAGGGGACAGCCCAATTCACCCCTCCACTTT. Protein product: CASSQERGQPNSPLHF.